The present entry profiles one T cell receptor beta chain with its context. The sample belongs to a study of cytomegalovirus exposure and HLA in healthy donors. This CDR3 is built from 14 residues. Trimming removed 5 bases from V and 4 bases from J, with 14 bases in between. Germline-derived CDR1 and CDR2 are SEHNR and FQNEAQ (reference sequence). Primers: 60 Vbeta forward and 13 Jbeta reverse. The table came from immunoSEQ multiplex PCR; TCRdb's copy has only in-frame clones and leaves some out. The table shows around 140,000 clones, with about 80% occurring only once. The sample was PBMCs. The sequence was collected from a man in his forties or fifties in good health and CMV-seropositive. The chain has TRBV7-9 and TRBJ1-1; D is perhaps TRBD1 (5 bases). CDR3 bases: TGTGCCAGCAGCCCCCCGATGGGGCTCACTGAAGCTTTCTTT. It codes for CASSPPMGLTEAFF.